Below, one T cell receptor beta chain is given with its context. Its target is not known. This specimen belongs to a study of shared clonotypes between healthy human individuals. Overall study context: Researchers assigned three CD4 naive, three CD4 memory, two CD8 naive and one CD8 memory plate to each donor. Regarding the study as a whole: Limited genetic and exposure-history diversity came from having few donors. Naive subsets usually exceeded memory subsets in estimated richness.

From CD4+ cells came CD45RA+ naive and CD45RA-negative memory subsets. Here immunoSEQ multiplex PCR was the method, and the copy in TCRdb shows in-frame clones only, minus some. Of about 990,000 clones listed, around 78% are singletons. V was pared by 4 bases and J by 6 bases, with 15 bases between. CDR3 size: 15 residues. The germline CDR1 and CDR2 sequences are MNHEY and SMNVEV (reference sequence). The specimen was memory CD4+ T cells from PBMCs. Documented subset: CD45RA-negative fraction. The receptor was derived from a man between 18 and 29 years old in good health. Some clones in this sample may be carry-over from other donors' samples. The chain joins TRBV27 to TRBJ2-2; the D gene could be TRBD1 or TRBD2 (5 bases each). The CDR3: CASSSPLRGAGELFF. The CDR3 DNA sequence: TGTGCCAGCAGTTCCCCCCTCCGAGGGGCCGGGGAGCTGTTTTTT.